Listed below are T cell receptor beta chains from one sample, sequenced in a study of cytomegalovirus exposure and HLA in healthy donors. Sequenced by immunoSEQ multiplex PCR; TCRdb stores in-frame clones only, minus some. This table lists tens of thousands of clones. Sequenced material: PBMCs. The source of these receptors is a woman aged 55 to 70 in good health and CMV-seropositive. Both conserved end residues are part of each CDR3. The D gene is left open where the match is weak.

v_gene: TRBV11-2; len: 17; j_gene: TRBJ2-3; d_gene: TRBD2; CDR3aa: CASSLGGTSGGTDTQYF; CDR3nt: TGTGCCAGCAGCTTAGGGGGGACTAGCGGGGGCACAGATACGCAGTATTTT
v_gene: TRBV19; len: 13; j_gene: TRBJ1-1; d_gene: -; CDR3aa: CASSPVGGTEAFF; CDR3nt: TGTGCCAGTAGTCCCGTGGGGGGCACTGAAGCTTTCTTT
v_gene: TRBV27; len: 13; j_gene: TRBJ2-5; d_gene: -; CDR3aa: CASRGAGVETQYF; CDR3nt: TGTGCCAGCAGGGGCGCGGGCGTGGAGACCCAGTACTTC
v_gene: TRBV7-9; len: 14; j_gene: TRBJ1-4; d_gene: -; CDR3aa: CASSQTGVNEKLFF; CDR3nt: TGTGCCAGCAGCCAGACAGGAGTTAATGAAAAACTGTTTTTT
v_gene: TRBV10-2; len: 18; j_gene: TRBJ1-5; d_gene: TRBD1; CDR3aa: CASSGEGGGYDSNQPQHF; CDR3nt: TGCGCCAGCAGTGGGGAAGGGGGCGGGTATGATAGCAATCAGCCCCAGCATTTT
v_gene: TRBV19; len: 14; j_gene: TRBJ1-1; d_gene: TRBD1; CDR3aa: CASSIGQGYTEAFF; CDR3nt: TGTGCCAGTAGTATCGGACAGGGGTACACTGAAGCTTTCTTT
v_gene: TRBV4-1; len: 15; j_gene: TRBJ1-6; d_gene: -; CDR3aa: CASSQGTDGNSPLHF; CDR3nt: TGCGCCAGCAGCCAAGGTACAGACGGAAATTCACCCCTACACTTT
v_gene: TRBV2; len: 13; j_gene: TRBJ1-5; d_gene: TRBD1; CDR3aa: CASNEQGNQPQHF; CDR3nt: TGTGCCAGCAACGAACAGGGGAATCAGCCCCAGCATTTT
v_gene: TRBV19; len: 12; j_gene: TRBJ2-5; d_gene: -; CDR3aa: CASSISGETQYF; CDR3nt: TGTGCCAGTAGTATATCCGGGGAGACCCAGTACTTC
v_gene: TRBV9; len: 15; j_gene: TRBJ1-3; d_gene: TRBD1; CDR3aa: CASSVGDRAGNTIYF; CDR3nt: TGTGCCAGCAGCGTAGGGGACAGGGCTGGAAACACCATATATTTT
v_gene: TRBV7-9; len: 16; j_gene: TRBJ2-3; d_gene: -; CDR3aa: CASSFWGGRSGDTQYF; CDR3nt: TGTGCCAGCAGCTTTTGGGGTGGCCGCAGCGGAGATACGCAGTATTTT
v_gene: TRBV7-9; len: 15; j_gene: TRBJ1-2; d_gene: -; CDR3aa: CASSSGGSISGGYTF; CDR3nt: TGTGCCAGCAGCTCCGGAGGGAGCATTTCGGGTGGCTACACCTTC
v_gene: TRBV6-1; len: 16; j_gene: TRBJ2-7; d_gene: -; CDR3aa: CASREGVGEESYEQYF; CDR3nt: TGTGCCAGCAGGGAAGGTGTCGGTGAGGAGTCCTACGAGCAGTACTTC
v_gene: TRBV14; len: 12; j_gene: TRBJ1-1; d_gene: TRBD1; CDR3aa: CASSLNTGGAFF; CDR3nt: TGTGCCAGCAGCCTCAACACAGGGGGAGCTTTCTTT
v_gene: TRBV19; len: 19; j_gene: TRBJ1-2; d_gene: TRBD1; CDR3aa: CASSIDSGTGGYYGYGYTF; CDR3nt: TGTGCCAGTAGTATTGACTCCGGGACAGGGGGCTATTACGGCTATGGCTACACCTTC
v_gene: TRBV29-1; len: 14; j_gene: TRBJ1-1; d_gene: TRBD1; CDR3aa: CSGSTGGIHTEAFF; CDR3nt: TGCAGCGGCTCTACAGGGGGCATACACACTGAAGCTTTCTTT
v_gene: TRBV5-8; len: 14; j_gene: TRBJ1-2; d_gene: TRBD1; CDR3aa: CASSPTGGIHGYTF; CDR3nt: TGTGCCAGCAGCCCTACAGGGGGAATTCATGGCTACACCTTC
v_gene: TRBV29-1; len: 12; j_gene: TRBJ1-2; d_gene: -; CDR3aa: CSVLTGDYGYTF; CDR3nt: TGCAGCGTTCTGACAGGAGACTATGGCTACACCTTC
v_gene: TRBV18; len: 14; j_gene: TRBJ2-1; d_gene: TRBD1; CDR3aa: CASSPTTGAHEQFF; CDR3nt: TGTGCCAGCTCACCCACCACAGGGGCCCATGAGCAGTTCTTC
v_gene: TRBV29-1; len: 12; j_gene: TRBJ1-1; d_gene: TRBD1; CDR3aa: CSARQGTSEAFF; CDR3nt: TGCAGCGCTAGACAGGGGACCAGTGAAGCTTTCTTT
v_gene: TRBV18; len: 13; j_gene: TRBJ2-7; d_gene: -; CDR3aa: CASSPPRSYEQYF; CDR3nt: TGTGCCAGCTCACCCCCCCGCTCCTACGAGCAGTACTTC
v_gene: TRBV29-1; len: 13; j_gene: TRBJ2-1; d_gene: -; CDR3aa: CSVRNMGPREQFF; CDR3nt: TGCAGCGTCCGCAATATGGGGCCCCGGGAGCAGTTCTTC
v_gene: TRBV4-3; len: 14; j_gene: TRBJ1-2; d_gene: -; CDR3aa: CASSQEVGAYGYTF; CDR3nt: TGCGCCAGCAGCCAAGAGGTGGGCGCCTATGGCTACACCTTC
v_gene: TRBV6-1; len: 15; j_gene: TRBJ1-3; d_gene: -; CDR3aa: CASSERGAAGNTIYF; CDR3nt: TGTGCCAGCAGTGAACGGGGGGCCGCTGGAAACACCATATATTTT
v_gene: TRBV7-2; len: 14; j_gene: TRBJ1-4; d_gene: TRBD1; CDR3aa: CASSKERGLEKLFF; CDR3nt: TGTGCCAGCAGCAAAGAAAGGGGGCTTGAAAAACTGTTTTTT
v_gene: TRBV5-6; len: 13; j_gene: TRBJ2-7; d_gene: -; CDR3aa: CASSPGTFYEQYF; CDR3nt: TGTGCCAGCAGCCCGGGGACTTTCTACGAGCAGTACTTC
v_gene: TRBV19; len: 17; j_gene: TRBJ2-6; d_gene: -; CDR3aa: CASTDRSGLSGANVLTF; CDR3nt: TGTGCCAGTACCGATCGCTCCGGACTCTCTGGGGCCAACGTCCTGACTTTC
v_gene: TRBV29-1; len: 15; j_gene: TRBJ2-7; d_gene: TRBD1; CDR3aa: CSVEGLRTGVDEQYF; CDR3nt: TGCAGCGTTGAAGGACTAAGGACAGGGGTTGACGAGCAGTACTTC
v_gene: TRBV7-2; len: 13; j_gene: TRBJ2-7; d_gene: TRBD2; CDR3aa: CATKRGGLYEQYF; CDR3nt: TGTGCCACGAAGCGGGGGGGCCTCTACGAGCAGTACTTC
v_gene: TRBV6-5; len: 15; j_gene: TRBJ2-7; d_gene: TRBD1; CDR3aa: CASSYSRDRDHEQYF; CDR3nt: TGTGCCAGCAGTTACTCAAGGGACAGGGACCACGAGCAGTACTTC